This TCR beta chain is from a study of early T cells in non-severe SARS-CoV-2 infection. This clonotype came up a few times. Its matching antigen is unknown. Individual cDNA molecules each received unique molecular identifiers attached to them. TCRdb analysed the 5' RACE reads with MiXCR anew, one entry per CDR3 protein. The top ten hold approximately 35% of the sample, which has 25,000 to 30,000 distinct CDR3 sequences, 5.5% to 7.5% seen once. Whole-study findings and limits: Matching with VDJdb favored anti-spike CD8 responses (missing private and CD4 specificities).

The CDR3 runs 19 residues. Trimming removed 0 bases from V and 1 base from J, with 18 bases in between. CDR1 and CDR2 (germline): LGHDT, YNNKEL (reference sequence). Material: whole blood, obtained at baseline. The TCR was taken from an adult who was a healthcare worker with PCR-confirmed SARS-CoV-2 infection or an uninfected control (not recorded which). This chain joins TRBV3-1 and TRBJ2-2, with D possibly called TRBD1 or TRBD2 (6 bases each). In DNA, the CDR3 is TGTGCCAGCAGCCAAGATCATGCCGGGGGCGCGGTGAACACCGGGGAGCTGTTTTTT. Encoded protein: CASSQDHAGGAVNTGELFF. The full variable domain, with the rest looked up from reference TRBV3-1 and TRBJ2-2, is DTAVSQTPKYLVTQMGNDKSIKCEQNLGHDTMYWYKQDSKKFLKIMFSYNNKELIINETVPNRFSPKSPDKAHLNLHINSLELGDSAVYFCASSQDHAGGAVNTGELFFGEGSRLTVL.